Listed below are T cell receptor beta chains from one sample, sequenced in a study of T cell responses to AZD1222 COVID-19 vaccine. Data came from immunoSEQ multiplex PCR; TCRdb stores just in-frame clones and leaves some out. There are about 130,000 clones in the sample; 88% occur only once, and about 5.4% lies in the top ten. Sequencing was performed on peripheral blood, taken on day 0 of AZD1222 vaccination. Receptor source: an adult in good health. CDR3s include the opening cysteine and the closing phenylalanine or tryptophan. The order of the fields is J gene, V gene, D gene, clone size, CDR3 length, CDR3 DNA, CDR3 protein. D genes are given only for firm matches. Only part of the rows carry a size: once, few, many, or a class if the clone is expanded.

TRBJ1-4,TRBV5-5,-,-,16,TGTGCCAGCAGCTTAGAATTCGGACAGTTGGGTGAAAAACTGTTTTTT,CASSLEFGQLGEKLFF
TRBJ2-7,TRBV6-6,-,-,15,TGTGCCAGCAGTAACCCCTCGACGGGGAACGACGAGCAGTACTTC,CASSNPSTGNDEQYF
TRBJ2-7,TRBV5-4,TRBD1,few,16,TGTGCCAGCAGCTCCGGCGGTCGGGGACAGACCTACGAGCAGTACTTC,CASSSGGRGQTYEQYF
TRBJ1-3,TRBV6-5,-,-,15,TGTGCCAGCAGTTACTCGTCAGGGTTAGGAAACACCATATATTTT,CASSYSSGLGNTIYF
TRBJ1-5,TRBV18,TRBD1,-,16,TGTGCCAGCTCACCACCGAGTTGGACAGGGGATCAGCCCCAGCATTTT,CASSPPSWTGDQPQHF
TRBJ1-2,TRBV7-9,-,few,14,TGTGCCAGCTGGGCCGGGGGATCTAACTATGGCTACACCTTC,CASWAGGSNYGYTF
TRBJ2-7,TRBV5-8,-,-,13,TGTGCCAGCAGCTTGGTGAGGGAAAACGAGCAGTACTTC,CASSLVRENEQYF
TRBJ1-1,TRBV12-3/TRBV12-4,TRBD1,-,13,TGTGCCAGCAGGGACAGGTCGAACACTGAAGCTTTCTTT,CASRDRSNTEAFF
TRBJ2-7,TRBV7-2,-,-,17,TGTGCCAGCAGCTTAAGGTGGGGCTCGGGGGAGAGCTACGAGCAGTACTTC,CASSLRWGSGESYEQYF
TRBJ1-6,TRBV5-4,-,-,15,TGTGCCAGCAGCTTGGGGGCTCCGGCGGATTCACCCCTCCACTTT,CASSLGAPADSPLHF
TRBJ1-4,TRBV20-1,TRBD1,-,11,TGCAGTGCTAAACAGGGGGAAAAACTGTTTTTT,CSAKQGEKLFF
TRBJ2-2,TRBV3-1/TRBV3-2,TRBD2,-,16,TGTGCCAGCAGCCAAGCCGAAGCGGGAGGAACCGGGGAGCTGTTTTTT,CASSQAEAGGTGELFF
TRBJ1-1,TRBV29-1,-,-,12,TGCAGCGTTGTGAAGGTTAACACTGAAGCTTTCTTT,CSVVKVNTEAFF
TRBJ2-1,TRBV24-1,-,-,13,TGTGCCACCAGTGATTTCGTAGGTGAGGAGCAGTTCTTC,CATSDFVGEEQFF
TRBJ1-5,TRBV19,-,-,13,TGTGCCAGTAGTTCCTGGGAACATCAGCCCCAGCATTTT,CASSSWEHQPQHF
TRBJ2-7,TRBV12-3/TRBV12-4,-,-,11,TGTGCCAGCAGTTCGGGGGGCTCCGTGGGCTTC,CASSSGGSVGF
TRBJ1-1,TRBV18,-,once,14,TGTACCAGCTCACCTCCACATTTGAACACTGAAGCTTTCTTT,CTSSPPHLNTEAFF
TRBJ2-2,TRBV7-3,-,-,14,TGTGCCAGCAGCCCAGACTACGGCTCCGGGGAGCTGTTTTTT,CASSPDYGSGELFF
TRBJ1-4,TRBV10-1,-,once,16,TGCGCCAGCAGTGATCTGGGGCGGGCAACTAATGAAAAACTGTTTTTT,CASSDLGRATNEKLFF
TRBJ1-2,TRBV28,TRBD1,few,16,TGTGCCAGCAGAAAAACAGGGGGCTCAGCTAACTATGGCTACACCTTC,CASRKTGGSANYGYTF
TRBJ2-3,TRBV11-1,TRBD1,-,14,TGTGCCAGCAGGCAACAGGGGCGGTCAGATACGCAGTATTTT,CASRQQGRSDTQYF
TRBJ2-7,TRBV7-2,-,-,13,TGTGCCAGCAGCTGGGGACTTAACTACGAGCAGTACTTC,CASSWGLNYEQYF
TRBJ1-1,TRBV7-2,TRBD1,-,16,TGTGCCAGCGCTGGAATAGGGGACAGGATGAACACTGAAGCTTTCTTT,CASAGIGDRMNTEAFF
TRBJ2-5,TRBV4-1,TRBD1,-,16,TGCGCCAGCAGCCAAATACCGGGACAGGGACAAGAGACCCAGTACTTC,CASSQIPGQGQETQYF
TRBJ2-5,TRBV6-2/TRBV6-3,TRBD2,once,18,TGTGCCAGCAGTTACCCGGGACTAGCGGGGGGGCCGAGAGAGACCCAGTACTTC,CASSYPGLAGGPRETQYF
TRBJ2-5,TRBV5-1,TRBD1,-,16,TGCGCCAGCAGCGAGACCGGGACAGGGGGAGGAGAGACCCAGTACTTC,CASSETGTGGGETQYF
TRBJ2-5,TRBV18,TRBD1,-,16,TGTGCCAGCTCACCACCTGGGACAGGGTGGCAAGAGACCCAGTACTTC,CASSPPGTGWQETQYF
TRBJ1-1,TRBV11-3,-,-,14,TGTGCCAGCAGCTTAAGCCTACAGAACACTGAAGCTTTCTTT,CASSLSLQNTEAFF
TRBJ1-1,TRBV6-5,TRBD1,-,15,TGTGCCAGCAGTCGGGACAGCCCCTTGAACACTGAAGCTTTCTTT,CASSRDSPLNTEAFF
TRBJ1-6,TRBV3-1/TRBV3-2,TRBD1,-,14,TGTGCCAGCAGCTCGGGACAGTTTCATTCACCCCTCCACTTT,CASSSGQFHSPLHF
TRBJ2-5,TRBV29-1,TRBD1,-,13,TGCAGCGTTCCCGGACAGGGCTTAGAGACCCAGTACTTC,CSVPGQGLETQYF
TRBJ1-5,TRBV6-6,TRBD1,-,17,TGTGCCAGCAGTCCTAGACAGGGGAAATCGAGCAATCAGCCCCAGCATTTT,CASSPRQGKSSNQPQHF
TRBJ1-2,TRBV29-1,-,-,13,TGCAGCGTTAGGAGTGGGGGTGTAGGACGCTACACCTTC,CSVRSGGVGRYTF
TRBJ2-3,TRBV10-1,-,once,17,TGCGCCAGCAGTGGAGGGAAGGGAGTTCAAAGCACAGATACGCAGTATTTT,CASSGGKGVQSTDTQYF
TRBJ1-1,TRBV5-6,-,-,12,TGTGCCAGCATCTTGGAGAACACTGAAGCTTTCTTT,CASILENTEAFF
TRBJ2-7,TRBV10-3,-,-,11,TGTGCCATCGGGCAGGGGTGGGAGCAGTACTTC,CAIGQGWEQYF
TRBJ1-2,TRBV3-1/TRBV3-2,-,-,16,TGTGCCAGCAGCCAAGGGTCGGCAGCCCCTAACTATGGCTACACCTTC,CASSQGSAAPNYGYTF
TRBJ1-1,TRBV19,-,-,14,TGTGCCAGTAGTGAAGGGGGAGTGAACACTGAAGCTTTCTTT,CASSEGGVNTEAFF
TRBJ1-6,TRBV6-5,-,-,14,TGTGCCAGCAGTACACCTTCGGGAAATTCACCCCTCCACTTT,CASSTPSGNSPLHF
TRBJ1-3,TRBV11-3,-,-,14,TGTGCCAGCAGCCCAGACCCCTCTGGAAACACCATATATTTT,CASSPDPSGNTIYF
TRBJ2-7,TRBV6-5,-,-,14,TGTGCCAGCCTTACAGGGGGGGAGTCCTACGAGCAGTACTTC,CASLTGGESYEQYF
TRBJ1-3,TRBV5-1,-,-,15,TGCGCCAGCAGCTCACAGGACCTCTCTGGAAACACCATATATTTT,CASSSQDLSGNTIYF
TRBJ1-3,TRBV5-1,-,-,18,TGCGCCAGCAGCTTGGGTCCCCGAACTACAGCGGCTGGAAACACCATATATTTT,CASSLGPRTTAAGNTIYF
TRBJ1-5,TRBV5-3,-,-,16,TGTGCCAGAAGCTTGCCGGCGGTTTATAGCAATCAGCCCCAGCATTTT,CARSLPAVYSNQPQHF
TRBJ1-5,TRBV7-8,-,-,14,TGTGCCAGCAGCCGGGACCCGGGTAATCAGCCCCAGCATTTT,CASSRDPGNQPQHF
TRBJ2-7,TRBV6-5,-,-,14,TGTGCCAGCAGCCCCCCCGAGGGAGGCCACGAGCAGTACTTC,CASSPPEGGHEQYF
TRBJ2-1,TRBV24-1,TRBD2,-,21,TGTGCCACCAAAAGTTTTCCCGGGACTAGCGGGGACCGGAGCTCCTACAATGAGCAGTTCTTC,CATKSFPGTSGDRSSYNEQFF